This paragraph covers one T cell receptor (beta chain) sequence. Its specificity is not known. The source of the sample is a study of OX40 agonist ivuxolimab in advanced cancers. Study background: Ivuxolimab is an agonistic anti-OX40 (CD134) antibody, and patients were treated with it.

Trimming left V 4 bases short and J 6 bases short, with 14 bases between. The germline gives CDR1 SGHAT, CDR2 FQNNGV. This CDR3 is 14 amino acids long. General study points: Some nonresponders additionally presented with little normalized T-cell clonal expansion.

Profiled with immunoSEQ multiplex PCR; TCRdb holds only in-frame clones, not every one. The sample lists about 79,000 clones; about 90% were seen once. The chain couples TRBV11-2 to TRBJ2-3, with D uncertain. The TCR sequence derives from an adult with an advanced solid tumor such as melanoma, head and neck, liver or kidney cancer. The sample consisted of CD4+ or CD8+ T cells sorted from blood, taken in a trial of the OX40 agonist ivuxolimab. The CDR3 loop reads CASSSPRSEDTQYF. The CDR3 region has the DNA TGTGCCAGCAGCTCGCCTAGAAGTGAGGATACGCAGTATTTT.